This T cell receptor (beta chain) was captured by sequencing in a study of monozygotic twins with cystic fibrosis. Broader study findings: Monozygotic CF twins shared more identical nucleotide clonotypes than unrelated patients. In 13 of 16 pairs, V gene usage was closest to the co-twin's. Shared CDR3 numbers were not associated with age, concordance or severity. Median Simpson clonality of roughly 0.01 suggested naive T cells predominated.

Of note for this clone: Antigen unknown.

The CDR3 sequence is 16 residues long. The ends were cut back, 0 bases at V and 0 bases at J, with 8 bases in the middle. CDR1 and CDR2 from the germline V gene are MGHRA and YSYEKL. Libraries were prepared by immunoSEQ multiplex PCR; TCRdb keeps only in-frame clonotypes and omits some of them. The table includes some 33,000 clones, under 95% detected once. The source is a boy between 2 and 10 years old with cystic fibrosis. The rearrangement uses TRBV4-1 and TRBJ2-2, with D perhaps TRBD1 (5 bases). Specimen: blood. DNA for the CDR3: TGCGCCAGCAGCCAAGAAGGGGCGCCGAACACCGGGGAGCTGTTTTTT. Its protein is CASSQEGAPNTGELFF.